Sequencing of this T cell receptor beta chain was carried out in a study of neurological immune-mediated disorders. Study-wide results and caveats: No CDR3 amino acid sequences recurred among expanded clones across subjects, suggesting private repertoires in all groups.

Time point here: technical triplicate 1. The unsorted libraries had their origin in 2 million PBMCs stored at -80 C. The junction had 4 bases not matched to a gene; V was cut back by 5 bases and J by 0 bases. This CDR3 has 15 amino acids. Germline CDR1 reads SGHTA; CDR2 reads FQGNSA. Many counts were recorded for this clonotype. Its antigen is unknown. The authors made cDNA by 5'RACE with 10-nucleotide random UMIs. Each sequencing run yielded over 180 million TCR-beta sequences from 15-18 subjects. TCRdb fed the 5' RACE reads into MiXCR, producing one record per CDR3 protein. The table has about 36,000 distinct CDR3 sequences, approximately 12% seen once.

The material sequenced was PBMCs. This rearrangement joins TRBV7-2 to TRBJ1-3; 7 bases are shared with TRBD1. This clonotype originated in a man in his sixties with HTLV-1-associated myelopathy (HAM/TSP). CDR3 sequence: CASSPQGTSGNTIYF. The CDR3 bases are TGTGCCAGCAGCCCACAGGGGACCTCTGGAAACACCATATATTTT. The complete variable domain, with remaining parts taken from reference TRBV7-2 and TRBJ1-3, reads GAGVSQSPSNKVTEKGKDVELRCDPISGHTALYWYRQSLGQGLEFLIYFQGNSAPDKSGLPSDRFSAERTGGSVSTLTIQRTQQEDSAVYLCASSPQGTSGNTIYFGEGSWLTVV.